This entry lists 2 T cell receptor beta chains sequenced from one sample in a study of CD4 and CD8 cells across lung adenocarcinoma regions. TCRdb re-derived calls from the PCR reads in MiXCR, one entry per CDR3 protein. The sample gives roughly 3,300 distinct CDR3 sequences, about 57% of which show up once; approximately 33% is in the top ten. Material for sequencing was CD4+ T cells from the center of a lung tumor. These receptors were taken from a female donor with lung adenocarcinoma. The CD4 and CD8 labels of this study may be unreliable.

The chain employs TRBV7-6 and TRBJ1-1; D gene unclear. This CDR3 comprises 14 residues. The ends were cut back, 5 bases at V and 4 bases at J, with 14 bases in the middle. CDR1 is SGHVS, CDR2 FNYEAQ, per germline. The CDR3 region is CASSPGLHGTEAFF. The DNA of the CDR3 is TGTGCCAGCAGCCCGGGCCTTCACGGCACTGAAGCTTTCTTT.

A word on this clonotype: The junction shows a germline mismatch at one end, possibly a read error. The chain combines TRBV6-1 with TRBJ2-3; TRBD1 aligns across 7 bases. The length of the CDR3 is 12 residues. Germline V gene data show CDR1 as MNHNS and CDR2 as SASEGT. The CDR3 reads CASALGDSEQFF. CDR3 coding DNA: TGTGCCAGCGCCCTTGGGGACAGTGAGCAGTTCTTT.